Below are 13 T cell receptor beta chains sequenced from a single sample in a study of CD8 T cells in ankylosing spondylitis. TCRdb analysed the 5' RACE reads with MiXCR anew, one entry per CDR3 protein. Of under 200,000 distinct CDR3 sequences listed, 9.5% to 10% are singletons. The sequenced sample consisted of blood, either unsorted or a sorted T cell fraction (not recorded which). These receptors were obtained from a female donor with ankylosing spondylitis or in good health (not recorded which).

This clonotype has just a few counts. The V gene is TRBV27, the J gene TRBJ2-5; TRBD2 agrees at 7 bases. V was clipped by 3 bases and J by 7 bases; unmatched bases: 11. Per germline, CDR1 MNHEY and CDR2 SMNVEV (reference sequence). There are 15 residues in the CDR3. The CDR3 DNA reads TGTGCCAGCAGTTTGAGGGGAGCGGGGTCAAGGACCCAGTACTTC. Its protein product is CASSLRGAGSRTQYF.

This clonotype has more than one count but fewer than ten. The rearrangement links TRBV9 to TRBJ2-1, with 13 bases identical to TRBD2. V gave up 6 bases and J gave up 0 bases; unmatched junction bases: 6. This CDR3 region has 17 residues. The germline CDR1 and CDR2 sequences are SGDLS and YYNGEE. The chain's CDR3 is CASTGTSGMSSYNEQFF. CDR3 coding DNA: TGTGCCAGCACAGGGACTAGCGGGATGAGCTCCTACAATGAGCAGTTCTTC. Combining the CDR3 with reference TRBV9 and TRBJ2-1 gives the whole variable domain DSGVTQTPKHLITATGQRVTLRCSPRSGDLSVYWYQQSLDQGLQFLIQYYNGEERAKGNILERFSAQQFPDLHSELNLSSLELGDSALYFCASTGTSGMSSYNEQFFGPGTRLTVL.

There are many counts of this clonotype. The rearrangement uses TRBV9 and TRBJ2-1; the D is unclear. Germline V gene lookup returns CDR1 SGDLS and CDR2 YYNGEE. The CDR3 totals 13 residues. V lost 4 bases and J 1 base, leaving 6 bases between the germline ends. CDR3: CASSPGSYNEQFF. The CDR3 bases are TGTGCCAGCAGCCCGGGTTCCTACAATGAGCAGTTCTTC.

This clonotype has just a few counts. The gene calls are TRBV9 and TRBJ1-2; D possibly corresponds to TRBD1 (6 bases). CDR1 SGDLS and CDR2 YYNGEE come from the germline V gene. The CDR3 covers 14 residues. V was shortened by 3 bases and J by 6 bases, with 15 bases between the two germline ends. Here the CDR3 reads CASSGDMTGDGYTF. The CDR3 bases are TGTGCCAGCAGCGGGGACATGACAGGTGATGGCTACACCTTC.

This clonotype was found many times. The V and J genes are TRBV7-6 and TRBJ2-5; D uncertain. The length of the CDR3 is 13 residues. Germline V gene lookup returns CDR1 SGHVS and CDR2 FNYEAQ. Trimming stripped 5 bases from V and 6 bases from J, with 13 bases between. The CDR3 loop reads CASSPGPQKTQYF. Here the CDR3 DNA reads TGTGCCAGCAGCCCAGGACCTCAGAAGACCCAGTACTTC.

This clonotype was picked up a small number of times. The chain has TRBV4-3 and TRBJ1-6; D ambiguous. V was cut by 3 bases and J by 7 bases, with 10 bases left in between. The CDR3 has 14 amino acids. In germline, CDR1 is LGHNA, CDR2 YSLEER. This CDR3 is CASSQRSGNSPLHF. CDR3 in DNA: TGCGCCAGCAGCCAGCGATCGGGAAATTCACCCCTCCACTTT.

V and J are TRBV5-1 and TRBJ2-1, with D unresolved. V lost 7 bases, J lost 4 bases, and 6 bases lay in between. This CDR3 is 11 amino acids long. CDR1 and CDR2 from the germline V gene are SGHRS and YFSETQ. The CDR3 nucleotides are TGCGCCAGCCAGGAATACAATGAGCAGTTCTTC. It yields the protein CASQEYNEQFF.

CDR3 coding DNA: TGTGCCAGCAGTTACTCCCCCCTAGCGGGCCCCAATGAGCAGTTCTTC. It translates to CASSYSPLAGPNEQFF. The rearrangement joins TRBV6-2 or TRBV6-3 to TRBJ2-1, with TRBD2 identical over 8 bases. CDR3 size: 16 residues. CDR1 MNHEY and CDR2 SVGEGT come from the germline V gene. Losses at the gene ends were 0 bases for V and 6 bases for J; bases not matched to a gene: 7.

This clonotype turned up a few times. This chain links TRBV27 with TRBJ1-1, with D tentatively TRBD1 (5 bases). CDR1 and CDR2 (germline): MNHEY, SMNVEV (reference sequence). This CDR3 contains 13 residues. Between the trimmed V and J ends, which lost 7 bases and 0 bases, there was a span of 9 bases. For the CDR3, the DNA is TGTGCCAGCAAGGCAGGGATGAACACTGAAGCTTTCTTT. Protein product: CASKAGMNTEAFF.

This sequence joins TRBV20-1 and TRBJ2-1; TRBD2 aligns across 7 bases. J lost 8 bases, V lost 3 bases, and 7 bases had no gene match. There are 13 residues in the CDR3. Germline assignment: CDR1 DFQATT and CDR2 SNEGSKA (reference sequence). The CDR3: CSARDGRRYEQFF. CDR3 nucleotides: TGCAGTGCTAGGGACGGGAGGAGGTATGAGCAGTTCTTC.

The chain joins TRBV13 to TRBJ2-1; 7 bases are shared with TRBD2. With V trimmed by 7 bases and J by 5 bases, 8 bases remained unmatched. The CDR3 is 14 residues long. Per germline, CDR1 PRHDT and CDR2 FYEKMQ (reference sequence). The CDR3 nucleotides read TGTGCCAGCACCTCAGGGACTAACGACAATGAGCAGTTCTTC. Amino acids: CASTSGTNDNEQFF.

This chain joins TRBV27 and TRBJ2-7; D is perhaps TRBD1 or TRBD2 (6 bases each). Germline loops: CDR1 MNHEY, CDR2 SMNVEV (reference sequence). The ends were cut back, 6 bases at V and 0 bases at J, with 12 bases in the middle. This CDR3 is built from 14 residues. CDR3 in amino acids: CASSGGTGSYEQYF. CDR3 nucleotide sequence: TGTGCCAGCAGCGGGGGCACTGGCTCCTACGAGCAGTACTTC.

This clonotype was seen a few times. The rearrangement links TRBV12-3 or TRBV12-4 to TRBJ2-2, with D possibly matching TRBD2 (6 bases). V was clipped by 8 bases and J by 6 bases, with 7 bases between them. The CDR3 is 11 residues long. DNA for the CDR3: TGTGCCAGCGCGGGGTCCGGGGAGCTGTTTTTT. As protein: CASAGSGELFF.